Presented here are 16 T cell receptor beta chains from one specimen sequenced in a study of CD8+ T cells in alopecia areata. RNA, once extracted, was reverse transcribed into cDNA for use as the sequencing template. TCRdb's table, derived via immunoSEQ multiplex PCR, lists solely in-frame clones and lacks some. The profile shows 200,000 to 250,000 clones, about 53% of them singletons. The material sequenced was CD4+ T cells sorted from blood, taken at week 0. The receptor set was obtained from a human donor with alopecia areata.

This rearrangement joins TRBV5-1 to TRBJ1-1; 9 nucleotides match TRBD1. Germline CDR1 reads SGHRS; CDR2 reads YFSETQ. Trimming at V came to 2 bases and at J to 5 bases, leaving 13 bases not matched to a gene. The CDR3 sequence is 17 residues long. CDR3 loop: CASSFTITGGAGTEAFF. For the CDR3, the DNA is TGCGCCAGCAGCTTCACGATTACAGGGGGCGCGGGTACTGAAGCTTTCTTT. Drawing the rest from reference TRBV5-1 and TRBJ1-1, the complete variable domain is KAGVTQTPRYLIKTRGQQVTLSCSPISGHRSVSWYQQTPGQGLQFLFEYFSETQRNKGNFPGRFSGRQFSNSRSEMNVSTLELGDSALYLCASSFTITGGAGTEAFFGQGTRLTVV.

The CDR3 bases are TGTGCCAGCAGTGCTGAGCTCTTAGCCAAAAACATTCAGTACTTC. Its protein product is CASSAELLAKNIQYF. The chain uses TRBV2 and TRBJ2-4; D is unclear. CDR3 size: 15 residues. The ends were cut back, 4 bases at V and 0 bases at J, with 10 bases in the middle. Germline CDR1 is SNHLY and CDR2 is FYNNEI.

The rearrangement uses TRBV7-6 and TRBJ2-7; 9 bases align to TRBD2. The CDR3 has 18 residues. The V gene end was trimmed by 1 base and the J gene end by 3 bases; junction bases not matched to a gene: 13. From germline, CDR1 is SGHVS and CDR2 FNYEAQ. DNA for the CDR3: TGTGCCAGCAGCTTAGTATCGAGTAGCGGGAGTGTCTTCTACGAGCAGTACTTC. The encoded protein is CASSLVSSSGSVFYEQYF.

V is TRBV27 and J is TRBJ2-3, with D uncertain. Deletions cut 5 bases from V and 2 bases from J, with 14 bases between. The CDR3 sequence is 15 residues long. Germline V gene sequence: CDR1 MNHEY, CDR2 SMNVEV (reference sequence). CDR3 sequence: CASSINRKVTDTQYF. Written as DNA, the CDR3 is TGTGCCAGCAGTATAAACAGAAAAGTCACAGATACGCAGTATTTT.

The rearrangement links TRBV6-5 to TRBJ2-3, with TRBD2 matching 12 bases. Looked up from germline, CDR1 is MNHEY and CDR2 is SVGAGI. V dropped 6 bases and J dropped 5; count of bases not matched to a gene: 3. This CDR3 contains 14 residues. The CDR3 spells CASSRTSGIDTQYF. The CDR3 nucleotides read TGTGCCAGCAGCCGGACTAGCGGGATAGATACGCAGTATTTT.

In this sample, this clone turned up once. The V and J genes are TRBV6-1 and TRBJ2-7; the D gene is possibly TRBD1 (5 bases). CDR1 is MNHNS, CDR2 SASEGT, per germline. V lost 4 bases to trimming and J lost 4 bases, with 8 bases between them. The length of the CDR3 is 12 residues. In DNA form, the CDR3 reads TGTGCCAGCAGTGTTGACAGTTACGAGCAGTACTTC. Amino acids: CASSVDSYEQYF.

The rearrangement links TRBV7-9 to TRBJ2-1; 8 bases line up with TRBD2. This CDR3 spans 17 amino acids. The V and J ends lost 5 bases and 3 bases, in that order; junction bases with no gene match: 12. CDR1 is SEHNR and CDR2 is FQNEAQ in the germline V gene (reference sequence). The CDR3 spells CASSTHRILAVYNEQFF. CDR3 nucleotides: TGTGCCAGCAGCACTCACCGCATACTAGCGGTCTACAATGAGCAGTTCTTC.

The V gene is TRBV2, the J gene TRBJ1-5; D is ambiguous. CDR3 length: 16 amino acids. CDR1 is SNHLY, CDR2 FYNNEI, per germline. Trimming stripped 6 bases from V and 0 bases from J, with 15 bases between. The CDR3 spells CASRGFKGYSNQPQHF. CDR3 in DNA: TGTGCCAGCAGAGGATTCAAAGGGTATAGCAATCAGCCCCAGCATTTT.

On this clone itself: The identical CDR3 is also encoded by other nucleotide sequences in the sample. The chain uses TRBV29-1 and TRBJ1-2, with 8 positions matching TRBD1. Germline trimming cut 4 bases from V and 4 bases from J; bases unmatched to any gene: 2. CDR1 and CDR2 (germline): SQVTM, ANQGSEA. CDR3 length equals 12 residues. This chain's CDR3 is CSVATGVYGYTF. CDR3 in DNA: TGCAGCGTTGCGACAGGGGTCTATGGCTACACCTTC. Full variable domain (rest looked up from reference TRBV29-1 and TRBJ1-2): SAVISQKPSRDICQRGTSLTIQCQVDSQVTMMFWYRQQPGQSLTLIATANQGSEATYESGFVIDKFPISRPNLTFSTLTVSNMSPEDSSIYLCSVATGVYGYTFGSGTRLTVV.

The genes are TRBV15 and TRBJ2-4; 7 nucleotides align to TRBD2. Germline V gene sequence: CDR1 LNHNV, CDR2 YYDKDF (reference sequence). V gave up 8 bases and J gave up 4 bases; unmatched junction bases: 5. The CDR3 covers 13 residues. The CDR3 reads CATGGAGKNIQYF. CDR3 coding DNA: TGTGCCACCGGGGGAGCGGGAAAAAACATTCAGTACTTC.

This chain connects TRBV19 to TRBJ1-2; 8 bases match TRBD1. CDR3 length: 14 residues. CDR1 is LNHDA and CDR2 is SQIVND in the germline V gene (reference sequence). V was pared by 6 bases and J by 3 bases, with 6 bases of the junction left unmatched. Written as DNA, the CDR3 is TGTGCCAGTAGCGGAACAGGGGGATACTATGGCTACACCTTC. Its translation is CASSGTGGYYGYTF.

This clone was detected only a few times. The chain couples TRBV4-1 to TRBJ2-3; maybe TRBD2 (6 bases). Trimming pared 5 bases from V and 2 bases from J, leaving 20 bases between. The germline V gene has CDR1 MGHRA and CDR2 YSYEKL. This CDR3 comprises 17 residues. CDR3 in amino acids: CASSTRRGSGHTDTQYF. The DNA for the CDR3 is TGCGCCAGCAGCACAAGACGGGGGAGCGGACACACAGATACGCAGTATTTT.

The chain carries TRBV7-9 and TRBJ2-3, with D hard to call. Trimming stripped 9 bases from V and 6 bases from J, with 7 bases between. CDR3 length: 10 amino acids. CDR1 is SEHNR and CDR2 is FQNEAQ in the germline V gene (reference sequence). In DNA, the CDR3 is TGTGCCAGTGGTGGCGATACGCAGTATTTT. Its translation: CASGGDTQYF.

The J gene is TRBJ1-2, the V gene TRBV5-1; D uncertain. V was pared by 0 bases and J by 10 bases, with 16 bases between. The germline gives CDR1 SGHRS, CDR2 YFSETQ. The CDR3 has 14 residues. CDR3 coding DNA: TGCGCCAGCAGCTTGGCCTCAGAATGGAATGTCTACACCTTC. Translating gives CASSLASEWNVYTF.

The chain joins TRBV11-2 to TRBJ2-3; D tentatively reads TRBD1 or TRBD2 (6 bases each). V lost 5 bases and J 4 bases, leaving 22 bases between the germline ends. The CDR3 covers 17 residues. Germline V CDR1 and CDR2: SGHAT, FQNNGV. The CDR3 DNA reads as TGTGCCAGCAGCACTACTTGGAGCTTGGAGGGGGCAGATACGCAGTATTTT. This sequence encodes CASSTTWSLEGADTQYF. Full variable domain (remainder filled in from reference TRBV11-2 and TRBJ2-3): EAGVAQSPRYKIIEKRQSVAFWCNPISGHATLYWYQQILGQGPKLLIQFQNNGVVDDSQLPKDRFSAERLKGVDSTLKIQPAKLEDSAVYLCASSTTWSLEGADTQYFGPGTRLTVL.

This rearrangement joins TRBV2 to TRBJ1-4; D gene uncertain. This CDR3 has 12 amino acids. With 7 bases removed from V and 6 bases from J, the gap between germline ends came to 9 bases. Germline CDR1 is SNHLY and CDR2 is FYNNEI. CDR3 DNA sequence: TGTGCCAGCACCGACCGTGATGAAAAACTGTTTTTT. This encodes CASTDRDEKLFF.